Each of the 26 T cell receptor beta chains below was sequenced from the same sample in a study of blood T cell repertoires in COVID-19. Generated by immunoSEQ multiplex PCR, the TCRdb table keeps only in-frame clones and is missing some. The repertoire has 150,000 to 200,000 clones, 85% to 90% of them found once; the top ten carry about 4.4%. Material for sequencing was peripheral blood. The receptors were gathered from a human donor in a cohort sampled during active COVID-19.

The rearrangement links TRBV29-1 to TRBJ1-1, with D possibly being TRBD1 (6 bases). The V gene's germline CDR1 is SQVTM and CDR2 ANQGSEA. CDR3 length equals 13 residues. V was clipped by 4 bases and J by 2 bases, with 11 bases between them. The CDR3 DNA is TGCAGCGTTGCTCAGGGGATAAACACTGAAGCTTTCTTT. The encoded protein is CSVAQGINTEAFF.

The chain uses TRBV5-3 and TRBJ2-2; 9 nucleotides agree with TRBD1. TRBV5-3 is identified as an open reading frame with a role that is uncertain. CDR3 length: 15 residues. With 4 bases clipped from V and 8 bases from J, the junction kept 9 bases outside the gene matches. The chain's CDR3 is CARSPPDRGRGELFF. In DNA form, the CDR3 reads TGTGCCAGAAGCCCTCCGGACAGGGGAAGGGGGGAGCTGTTTTTT.

The rearrangement uses TRBV10-1 and TRBJ1-2, with 7 positions matching TRBD1. CDR3 length equals 13 residues. With V trimmed by 7 bases and J by 8 bases, 10 bases remained unmatched. CDR1 is WNHNN, CDR2 SYGVQD, per germline (reference sequence). The chain's CDR3 is CASTSPDRDGYTF. In DNA form, the CDR3 reads TGCGCCAGCACCAGCCCAGACAGGGACGGCTACACCTTC.

About this clone itself: At the DNA level, this CDR3 is encoded by other sequences in the same sample as well. The V and J genes are TRBV2 and TRBJ2-7; possible D gene TRBD1, 6 bases. Per the germline V gene, CDR1 is SNHLY and CDR2 is FYNNEI. Trimming took 6 bases from V and 2 from J, leaving 8 bases between them. This CDR3 region has 12 residues. This CDR3 is CASSTGTYEQYF. In nucleotides, the CDR3 is TGTGCCAGCAGCACAGGGACCTACGAGCAGTACTTC.

The rearrangement uses TRBV29-1 and TRBJ2-6; tentative D call: TRBD2 (8 bases). Germline-derived CDR1 and CDR2 are SQVTM and ANQGSEA. V lost 6 bases to trimming and J lost 0 bases, with 21 bases between them. The CDR3 has 18 amino acids. CDR3 sequence (DNA): TGCAGCGTCGCCGGGGGGGGGACAGCGAACTCTGGGGCCAACGTCCTGACTTTC. It encodes CSVAGGGTANSGANVLTF.

This clone was counted once. The V call is TRBV6-5, the J call TRBJ2-5; TRBD2 aligns across 8 bases. CDR3 length equals 15 residues. The ends lost 3 bases at V and 5 bases at J; junction bases unmatched: 8. Germline V lookup: CDR1 MNHEY, CDR2 SVGAGI. The CDR3 sequence: CASSYRTSQYETQYF. As DNA, the CDR3 is TGTGCCAGCAGTTATCGGACTAGCCAGTACGAGACCCAGTACTTC.

The chain recombines TRBV5-1 with TRBJ2-7; D possibly corresponds to TRBD2 (5 bases). Trimming stripped 3 bases from V and 7 bases from J, with 14 bases between. The CDR3 length is 13 residues. In germline, CDR1 is SGHRS, CDR2 YFSETQ. This CDR3 is CASSSLFGEEQYF. The DNA for the CDR3 is TGCGCCAGCAGCTCCCTTTTCGGGGAGGAGCAGTACTTC.

This clone appeared once. The rearrangement uses TRBV2 and TRBJ1-5, with D hard to call. Germline V gene lookup returns CDR1 SNHLY and CDR2 FYNNEI. The CDR3 runs 16 residues. V gave up 4 bases and J gave up 3 bases, with 16 bases separating them. The CDR3 region is CASSAGQTTNNQPQHF. The CDR3 nucleotides read TGTGCCAGCAGTGCTGGTCAGACTACAAACAATCAGCCCCAGCATTTT.

The genes are TRBV2 and TRBJ2-7, with 10 bases that match TRBD1. The CDR3 covers 16 residues. After removal of 6 bases from V and 2 bases from J, the junction contained 10 bases not matched to a gene. Germline assignment: CDR1 SNHLY and CDR2 FYNNEI. The CDR3 bases are TGTGCCAGCAGGGGACGGGGACAGGGGATACCCTACGAGCAGTACTTC. This gives the protein CASRGRGQGIPYEQYF.

The gene calls are TRBV27 and TRBJ2-3, with D maybe TRBD2 (5 bases). V was cut by 0 bases and J by 2 bases, with 12 bases left in between. The CDR3 covers 16 residues. CDR1 MNHEY and CDR2 SMNVEV come from the germline V gene (reference sequence). CDR3 DNA: TGTGCCAGCAGTTTATCGGTGGCTAGCTTCACAGATACGCAGTATTTT. Its protein product is CASSLSVASFTDTQYF.

The V and J genes are TRBV15 and TRBJ2-5; TRBD1 matches 7 bases. This CDR3 comprises 15 residues. V lost 2 bases to trimming and J lost 5 bases; unmatched junction nucleotides: 8. The germline V gene has CDR1 LNHNV and CDR2 YYDKDF (reference sequence). For the CDR3, the DNA is TGTGCCACCAGCAGACCCAACAGGGGTTTGGAGACCCAGTACTTC. Amino acids: CATSRPNRGLETQYF. Complete variable domain (other parts from reference TRBV15 and TRBJ2-5): DAMVIQNPRYQVTQFGKPVTLSCSQTLNHNVMYWYQQKSSQAPKLLFHYYDKDFNNEADTPDNFQSRRPNTSFCFLDIRSPGLGDTAMYLCATSRPNRGLETQYFGPGTRLLVL.

This rearrangement joins TRBV4-3 to TRBJ2-5; TRBD2 matches at 8 bases. Trimming cost V 0 bases and J 6 bases; bases outside gene matches: 9. This CDR3 region has 16 residues. Per the germline V gene, CDR1 is LGHNA and CDR2 is YSLEER. The CDR3: CASSQDSSGSRKTQYF. CDR3 DNA sequence: TGCGCCAGCAGCCAAGATTCCAGCGGGAGTCGAAAGACCCAGTACTTC.

Note on this clone: Sequence at one end of the junction differs from germline and may be a read error. The chain recombines TRBV5-1 with TRBJ1-4; 12 nucleotides line up with TRBD1. This CDR3 is built from 15 residues. CDR1 and CDR2 (germline): SGHRS, YFSETQ. CDR3 residues: CASSLGQGAKEKLFF. Here the CDR3 DNA reads TGCGCCAGCAGCCTGGGACAGGGGGCTAAAGAAAAACTGTTTTTT.

The chain couples TRBV2 to TRBJ2-1; 8 bases agree with TRBD2. The junction had 4 bases not matched to a gene; V was cut back by 8 bases and J by 4 bases. The CDR3 runs 13 residues. Germline values: CDR1 SNHLY, CDR2 FYNNEI. CDR3 region: CASYSGVYNEQFF. CDR3 nucleotides: TGTGCCAGCTATAGCGGGGTGTACAATGAGCAGTTCTTC.

V gene TRBV28 combines with J gene TRBJ2-7; TRBD1 aligns across 7 bases. After removal of 7 bases from V and 5 bases from J, the junction contained 11 bases not matched to a gene. This CDR3 has 14 amino acids. Germline V gene data show CDR1 as MDHEN and CDR2 as SYDVKM. For the CDR3, the DNA is TGTGCCAGCACGATCCCGACAGGGACGGACGAGCAGTACTTC. The encoded protein is CASTIPTGTDEQYF.

This clone was seen a single time. This sequence joins TRBV5-1 and TRBJ1-1; weak D call: TRBD1 (6 bases). This CDR3 spans 13 amino acids. Germline values: CDR1 SGHRS, CDR2 YFSETQ. Trimming shortened V by 1 base and J by 12 bases, and 16 bases separated the two germline ends. The DNA for the CDR3 is TGCGCCAGCAGCTTGTCCGGCAGGGGTGTTTCTTTCTTT. Translated: CASSLSGRGVSFF.

This clone was seen once. The V and J genes are TRBV27 and TRBJ2-5; 10 bases fit TRBD1. The junction had 7 bases not matched to a gene; V was cut back by 5 bases and J by 4 bases. Germline CDR1 is MNHEY and CDR2 is SMNVEV (reference sequence). The CDR3 runs 15 residues. Written as DNA, the CDR3 is TGTGCCAGCAGTCCCCGGACAGGGGGACGAGAGACCCAGTACTTC. Its protein is CASSPRTGGRETQYF.

The gene calls are TRBV9 and TRBJ2-5, with D tentatively TRBD2 (6 bases). Germline V gives CDR1 SGDLS, CDR2 YYNGEE. V lost 0 bases to trimming and J lost 2 bases, with 11 bases between them. The CDR3 totals 15 residues. DNA for the CDR3: TGTGCCAGCAGCGTAGCCGTCGGGGGTCAAGAGACCCAGTACTTC. Its protein product is CASSVAVGGQETQYF. The complete variable domain, with remaining parts taken from reference TRBV9 and TRBJ2-5, reads DSGVTQTPKHLITATGQRVTLRCSPRSGDLSVYWYQQSLDQGLQFLIQYYNGEERAKGNILERFSAQQFPDLHSELNLSSLELGDSALYFCASSVAVGGQETQYFGPGTRLLVL.

The chain links TRBV3-1 (or the pseudogene TRBV3-2) to TRBJ2-4; D gene ambiguous. This CDR3 contains 17 residues. Germline V gene data show CDR1 as LGHDT and CDR2 as YNNKEL (reference sequence). V lost 4 bases and J lost 2, with 18 bases in between. The CDR3 region is CASSLQPSGGTKNIQYF. CDR3 DNA sequence: TGTGCCAGCAGCCTCCAACCCTCCGGCGGTACCAAAAACATTCAGTACTTC.

CDR3 amino acids: CASSSGTRSYNEQFF. The CDR3 coding sequence is TGTGCCAGCAGCTCGGGAACCCGCTCCTACAATGAGCAGTTCTTC. The chain combines TRBV7-2 with TRBJ2-1; D is possibly TRBD2 (5 bases). Germline CDR1 reads SGHTA; CDR2 reads FQGNSA. This CDR3 has 15 residues. Deletions cut 4 bases from V and 0 bases from J, with 10 bases between.

The J gene is TRBJ2-2, the V gene TRBV6-4; no definite D call. CDR3 length: 13 amino acids. Deletions cut 3 bases from V and 2 bases from J, with 4 bases between. Germline V gives CDR1 MRHNA, CDR2 SNTAGT. The CDR3, as DNA: TGTGCCAGCAGTGATATAAACACCGGGGAGCTGTTTTTT. Protein sequence: CASSDINTGELFF.

The table lists this clone with a count of one. The genes are TRBV5-4 and TRBJ2-5; 10 nucleotides align to TRBD2. Losses at the gene ends were 8 bases for V and 4 bases for J; bases not matched to a gene: 11. The CDR3 totals 15 residues. The V gene's germline CDR1 is SGHNT and CDR2 YYREEE (reference sequence). The CDR3 region has the DNA TGTGCCAGTAAAAGCGGGGGGGCGGTTGGAGAGACCCAGTACTTC. This translates into CASKSGGAVGETQYF.

The gene calls are TRBV12-5 and TRBJ1-5; D may be TRBD1 (6 bases). The CDR3 consists of 14 residues. Germline V gene lookup returns CDR1 LGHNT and CDR2 FRNRAP. The V and J ends lost 5 bases and 6 bases respectively, with 14 bases between them. CDR3 sequence: CASGTGLIPQPQHF. The CDR3 nucleotides are TGTGCTAGTGGTACAGGGTTGATACCTCAGCCCCAGCATTTT. The full variable domain, rest sourced from reference TRBV12-5 and TRBJ1-5, is DARVTQTPRHKVTEMGQEVTMRCQPILGHNTVFWYRQTMMQGLELLAYFRNRAPLDDSGMPKDRFSAEMPDATLATLKIQPSEPRDSAVYFCASGTGLIPQPQHFGDGTRLSIL.

The rearrangement uses TRBV28 and TRBJ1-2; 12 bases agree with TRBD1. Per the germline V gene, CDR1 is MDHEN and CDR2 is SYDVKM. Germline trimming cut 6 bases from V and 7 bases from J; bases unmatched to any gene: 9. There are 15 residues in the CDR3. This chain's CDR3 is CASSLGDRGLSGYTF. The CDR3 bases are TGTGCCAGCAGCCTGGGGGACAGGGGGCTCTCTGGCTACACCTTC.

Regarding this clone: Mismatch with germline at one junction end may stem from a read error. The chain combines TRBV28 with TRBJ1-5; TRBD1 matches 7 bases. The CDR3 totals 17 residues. Per the germline V gene, CDR1 is MDHEN and CDR2 is SYDVKM. CDR3 protein: CASSPIDRARSYQPQHF. In DNA form, the CDR3 reads TGTGCCAGCAGTCCAATCGACAGGGCTCGTAGCTATCAGCCCCAGCATTTT. Filled out from reference TRBV28 and TRBJ1-5, the complete variable domain reads DVKVTQSSRYLVKRTGEKVFLECVQDMDHENMFWYRQDPGLGLRLIYFSYDVKMKEKGDIPEGYSVSREKKERFSLILESASTNQTSMYLCASSPIDRARSYQPQHFGDGTRLSIL.

V usage is TRBV29-1 and J usage is TRBJ2-1; TRBD2 matches at 11 bases. The germline V gene encodes CDR1 SQVTM and CDR2 ANQGSEA. The CDR3 loop spans 14 amino acids. Trimming removed 5 bases from V and 5 bases from J; junction bases left unmatched: 5. Here the CDR3 DNA reads TGCAGCGTTTCACTAGCGGGGGCCAACAATGAGCAGTTCTTC. Translating gives CSVSLAGANNEQFF.